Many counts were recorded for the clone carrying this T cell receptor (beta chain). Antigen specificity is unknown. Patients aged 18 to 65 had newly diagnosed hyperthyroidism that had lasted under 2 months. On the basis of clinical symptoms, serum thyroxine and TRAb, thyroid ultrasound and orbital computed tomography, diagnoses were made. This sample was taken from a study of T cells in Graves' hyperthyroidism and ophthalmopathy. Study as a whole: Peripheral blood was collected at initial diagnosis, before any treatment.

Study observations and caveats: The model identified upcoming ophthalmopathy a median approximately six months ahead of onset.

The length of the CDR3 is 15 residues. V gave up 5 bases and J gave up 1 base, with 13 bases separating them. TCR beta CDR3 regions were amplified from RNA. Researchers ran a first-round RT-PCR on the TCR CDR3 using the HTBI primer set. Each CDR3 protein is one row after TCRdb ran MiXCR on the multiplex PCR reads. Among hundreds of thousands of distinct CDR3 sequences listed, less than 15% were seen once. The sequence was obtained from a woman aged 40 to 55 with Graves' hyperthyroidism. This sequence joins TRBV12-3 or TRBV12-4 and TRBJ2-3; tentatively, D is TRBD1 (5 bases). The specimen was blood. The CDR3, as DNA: TGTGCCAGCAGTCTCCTGACAGCCGGCACAGATACGCAGTATTTT. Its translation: CASSLLTAGTDTQYF.